A selection of T cell receptor beta chains follows, all from one sample in a study of shared T cell receptors in the human thymus. The repertoire was sequenced with immunoSEQ multiplex PCR; TCRdb's copy has only in-frame clones and lacks some. Of a few hundred thousand clones listed, 95% were seen once; the top ten hold roughly 0.02%. Sequencing used thymocytes. The receptors come from a human donor. Both conserved end residues are trimmed from each CDR3.

v_gene	j_gene	CDR3aa
TRBV5-4	TRBJ2-5	ASSSPGQGVGTQY
TRBV2	TRBJ2-7	ASSHGNNGTSGIEQY
TRBV30	TRBJ2-1	AWSVPGPYNEQF
TRBV28	TRBJ2-7	ASRLGDRGHEQY
TRBV23-1	TRBJ2-3	ASYFVGTGRHTQY
TRBV27	TRBJ2-1	ASRGYGASSYNEQF
TRBV4-2	TRBJ2-7	ASSHPKTSGSFFLRRYEQY
TRBV11-1	TRBJ1-1	ASSLNRDRETSVNTEAF
TRBV30	TRBJ2-1	ACPRTSGRAGHNNEQF
TRBV11-2	TRBJ2-1	ASSPWKVNEQF
TRBV7-9	TRBJ2-7	ASTGTSGRAAYEQY
TRBV5-1	TRBJ1-2	ASSWAGGQGIYGYT
TRBV5-6	TRBJ2-7	ASSARGGNGKQY
TRBV9	TRBJ2-1	ASSVGGTNKKGNEQF
TRBV27	TRBJ1-1	ASSSPGQGKQAEAF
TRBV19	TRBJ2-7	ASSPASDNEQY
TRBV27	TRBJ2-7	ASSNRDRPYQQY
TRBV6-5	TRBJ2-7	ASSYPNSAYEQY
TRBV5-1	TRBJ1-1	ASSLDGAGFQTEAF
TRBV5-6	TRBJ2-7	ASSDHGYEQY
TRBV28	TRBJ1-2	ASRPTKTYGYT
TRBV7-3	TRBJ2-3	ASSFGTDTQY
TRBV5-4	TRBJ2-5	ASSLREGETQY
TRBV7-2	TRBJ2-7	ASSPSTDTYEQY
TRBV4-3	TRBJ2-5	ASSQEPKETQY
TRBV27	TRBJ1-2	ASSLSPNYGYT
TRBV28	TRBJ1-3	ASSFMQRDTIY
TRBV7-9	TRBJ2-6	ASSFDSGANVLT
TRBV11-2	TRBJ2-7	ASSLRPPDSGPYSYEQY
TRBV28	TRBJ2-3	ASTHRGEGRPLTDTQY
TRBV6-1	TRBJ1-4	ASSEGLQATNEKLF
TRBV6-5	TRBJ1-1	ASSYFPQGKYTEAF
TRBV28	TRBJ1-5	ASWGSNQPQH
TRBV6-5	TRBJ2-3	ASSYRSPGPPDTQY
TRBV10-3	TRBJ2-3	AISKGQFVTDTQY
TRBV7-2	TRBJ2-1	ASSLVLAGHYNEQF
TRBV5-1	TRBJ2-3	ASSKRSRGADTQY
TRBV27	TRBJ2-7	ASSLRDRPGLAGGYEQY
TRBV28	TRBJ2-1	ASSLGFGSPYNEQF